Presented here are 18 T cell receptor beta chains from one specimen sequenced in a study of T cells in Graves' hyperthyroidism and ophthalmopathy. Amplification yielded TCR beta CDR3 regions, with RNA transcripts as the source. Primed by the HTBI set, a first-round RT-PCR was run on the TCR CDR3. One entry per CDR3 protein, called by TCRdb with MiXCR from the multiplex PCR reads. The sample lists around 800,000 distinct CDR3 sequences, roughly 40% occurring once. The sequencing input was blood. The receptors here all came from a man aged 18 to 35 with Graves' hyperthyroidism.

The chain's CDR3 is CASSPYGTDEKLFF. The CDR3 DNA reads TGTGCCAGCAGCCCCTACGGAACAGATGAAAAACTGTTTTTT. The V and J genes are TRBV7-9 and TRBJ1-4, with unresolved D. CDR1 and CDR2 (germline): SEHNR, FQNEAQ (reference sequence). V was shortened by 5 bases and J by 6 bases, with 13 bases between the two germline ends. This CDR3 spans 14 amino acids.

A note on this clonotype: This may be a read error: a much more frequent sequence differs by one nucleotide. The J gene is TRBJ1-5, the V gene TRBV4-2; no definite D call. The CDR3 spans 12 residues. Looked up from germline, CDR1 is LGHNA and CDR2 is YNFKEQ. The CDR3 spells CTSSQDGQPQHF. The CDR3 DNA reads as TGTACCAGCAGCCAAGATGGACAGCCCCAGCATTTT.

This clonotype was observed a handful of times. The rearrangement links TRBV4-1 to TRBJ2-7; perhaps D is TRBD1 or TRBD2 (5 bases each). Germline CDR1 MGHRA, CDR2 YSYEKL. V dropped 3 bases and J dropped 6 bases, with 15 bases sitting between them. The CDR3 spans 14 residues. CDR3 sequence reads: CASSQGPGVVEQYF. CDR3 nucleotide sequence: TGCGCCAGCAGCCAGGGGCCCGGGGTCGTCGAGCAGTACTTC.

This clonotype occurred many times. J is TRBJ2-5 and V is TRBV6-5, with D unresolved. Germline V gene data show CDR1 as MNHEY and CDR2 as SVGAGI. Between the trimmed V and J ends, which lost 3 bases and 4 bases, there was a span of 9 bases. CDR3 length: 13 residues. This chain's CDR3 is CASSYAGRETQYF. Written as DNA, the CDR3 is TGTGCCAGCAGTTATGCTGGTCGAGAGACCCAGTACTTC.

The genes are TRBV20-1 and TRBJ2-7; D possibly corresponds to TRBD1 (5 bases). Trimming took off 5 bases at V and 2 bases at J, with 10 bases between the two ends. This CDR3 is 12 amino acids long. Germline loops: CDR1 DFQATT, CDR2 SNEGSKA (reference sequence). The CDR3 DNA reads as TGCAGTGCTCAGGACACAACCTACGAGCAGTACTTC. Protein product: CSAQDTTYEQYF.

As regards this clonotype: Given a much more abundant clone one base away, this may be a read error. Here the CDR3 omits its conserved ending phenylalanine or tryptophan, so a read error is the likely source. V gene TRBV20-1 combines with J gene TRBJ1-1; D is undetermined. Trimming pared 1 base from V and 7 bases from J, leaving 7 bases between. Germline V gene data show CDR1 as DFQATT and CDR2 as SNEGSKA (reference sequence). This CDR3 is built from 11 residues. As DNA, the CDR3 is TGCAGTGCTAGAGGGCGGATTGAAGCTTTCTCT. Translation: CSARGRIEAFS.

In its sample, this clonotype was seen many times. The chain couples TRBV12-3 or TRBV12-4 to TRBJ2-7; possible D gene TRBD2, 6 bases. The V end lost 6 bases, the J end lost 0 bases, and 12 bases lay between the germline ends. CDR3 length: 14 amino acids. The CDR3 reads CASSLWDSSYEQYF. In DNA form, the CDR3 reads TGTGCCAGCAGCCTCTGGGACTCCTCCTACGAGCAGTACTTC.

This clonotype showed up many times. The chain carries TRBV2 and TRBJ1-2; no reliable D call. Trimming removed 1 base from V and 1 base from J, with 7 bases in between. The length of the CDR3 is 14 residues. Germline CDR1 and CDR2: SNHLY and FYNNEI. For the CDR3, the DNA is TGTGCCAGCAGTGAAGGGGCGGGTAACTATGGCTACACCTTC. Amino acid sequence: CASSEGAGNYGYTF.

The rearrangement joins TRBV6-1 to TRBJ1-5, with 8 positions matching TRBD1. Germline-derived CDR1 and CDR2 are MNHNS and SASEGT. This CDR3 region has 16 residues. The junction had 8 bases not matched to a gene; V was cut back by 2 bases and J by 5 bases. Written as DNA, the CDR3 is TGTGCCAGCAGTGAATATGGGACAGGTTTGCATCAGCCCCAGCATTTT. Translated, it gives CASSEYGTGLHQPQHF.

This chain joins TRBV19 and TRBJ2-7; the D gene is possibly TRBD1 (6 bases). CDR1 is LNHDA and CDR2 is SQIVND in the germline V gene (reference sequence). There are 16 residues in the CDR3. The ends were cut back, 9 bases at V and 4 bases at J, with 25 bases in the middle. CDR3 region: CASSDIKAGEEYEQYF. Here the CDR3 DNA reads TGTGCCAGCAGCGACATTAAGGCAGGGGAAGAATACGAGCAGTACTTC.

V and J are TRBV7-9 and TRBJ2-2; 14 bases fit TRBD2. Trimming cost V 5 bases and J 6 bases; bases outside gene matches: 11. The CDR3 spans 18 residues. Germline loops: CDR1 SEHNR, CDR2 FQNEAQ (reference sequence). The CDR3: CASSPTATSGGAPGELFF. CDR3 DNA sequence: TGTGCCAGCAGCCCTACGGCGACTAGCGGGGGGGCCCCCGGGGAGCTGTTTTTT.

The rearrangement joins TRBV20-1 to TRBJ1-6; the match to TRBD1 covers 10 bases. The V gene's germline CDR1 is DFQATT and CDR2 SNEGSKA (reference sequence). The trim removed 3 bases at V and 6 bases at J, leaving 5 bases unmatched. This CDR3 region has 15 residues. The CDR3 DNA sequence: TGCAGTGCTAGCCTCGGGACAGGGGTTAATTCACCCCTCCACTTT. This encodes CSASLGTGVNSPLHF.

The chain recombines TRBV6-5 with TRBJ1-4; D gene ambiguous. This CDR3 region has 15 residues. Germline lookup yields CDR1 MNHEY and CDR2 SVGAGI. The V end lost 6 bases, the J end lost 0 bases, and 11 bases lay between the germline ends. The CDR3, as DNA: TGTGCCAGCAGAATAGGCCCCGCAACTAATGAAAAACTGTTTTTT. Amino acid sequence: CASRIGPATNEKLFF.

V and J are TRBV6-5 and TRBJ1-1, with 7 bases matching TRBD1. Germline-derived CDR1 and CDR2 are MNHEY and SVGAGI. V gave up 0 bases and J gave up 0 bases; unmatched junction bases: 4. This CDR3 spans 16 amino acids. Here the CDR3 DNA reads TGTGCCAGCAGTTACTCGACAGGGAGCTTGAACACTGAAGCTTTCTTT. It translates to CASSYSTGSLNTEAFF.

On this clonotype itself: A much larger clone lies a single base off, so this may be a read error. CDR3 protein: CSVLPRDARPGTEAFF. The CDR3 nucleotides are TGCAGCGTCCTACCCCGGGACGCTCGTCCGGGCACTGAAGCTTTCTTT. This chain uses TRBV29-1 with TRBJ1-1; D might be TRBD1 (5 bases). Trimming left V 6 bases short and J 4 bases short, with 24 bases between. Germline V gene lookup returns CDR1 SQVTM and CDR2 ANQGSEA. The CDR3 spans 16 residues. Full variable domain (rest looked up from reference TRBV29-1 and TRBJ1-1): SAVISQKPSRDICQRGTSLTIQCQVDSQVTMMFWYRQQPGQSLTLIATANQGSEATYESGFVIDKFPISRPNLTFSTLTVSNMSPEDSSIYLCSVLPRDARPGTEAFFGQGTRLTVV.

The rearrangement uses TRBV5-1 and TRBJ1-3; D possibly corresponds to TRBD1 (6 bases). The germline gives CDR1 SGHRS, CDR2 YFSETQ. V dropped 1 base and J dropped 2 bases, with 10 bases sitting between them. This CDR3 has 15 residues. The CDR3 DNA reads TGCGCCAGCAGCTTGAGGGGGGAGGCTGGAAACACCATATATTTT. Residues: CASSLRGEAGNTIYF.

CDR3 nucleotide sequence: TGTGCCAGCAGGGACAGGGGGCAAGGTCAGCCCCAGCATTTT. Its translation: CASRDRGQGQPQHF. The genes are TRBV6-2 or TRBV6-3 and TRBJ1-5; TRBD1 aligns across 11 bases. The CDR3 runs 14 residues. The junction had 4 bases not matched to a gene; V was cut back by 6 bases and J by 6 bases. CDR1 is MNHEY, CDR2 SVGEGT, per germline.

The gene calls are TRBV20-1 and TRBJ2-7, with D maybe TRBD2 (6 bases). Germline loops: CDR1 DFQATT, CDR2 SNEGSKA (reference sequence). The CDR3 covers 13 residues. Trimming removed 6 bases from V and 0 bases from J, with 12 bases in between. CDR3 residues: CSAETRSSYEQYF. Here the CDR3 DNA reads TGCAGTGCCGAGACTAGGAGCTCCTACGAGCAGTACTTC.